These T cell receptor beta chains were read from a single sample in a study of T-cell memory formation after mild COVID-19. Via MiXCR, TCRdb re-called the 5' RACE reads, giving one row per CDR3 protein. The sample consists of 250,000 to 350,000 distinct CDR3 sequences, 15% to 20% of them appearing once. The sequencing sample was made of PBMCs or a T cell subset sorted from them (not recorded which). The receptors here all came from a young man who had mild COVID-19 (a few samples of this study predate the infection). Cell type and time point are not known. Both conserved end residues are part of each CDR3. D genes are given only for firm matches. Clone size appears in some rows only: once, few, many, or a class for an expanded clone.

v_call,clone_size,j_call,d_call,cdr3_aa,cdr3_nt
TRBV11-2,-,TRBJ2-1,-,CASGLLGQFF,TGTGCCAGCGGATTACTAGGCCAGTTCTTC
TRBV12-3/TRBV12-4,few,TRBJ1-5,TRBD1,CASRLQGPGTPQHF,TGTGCCAGCAGGCTACAGGGGCCCGGGACGCCCCAGCATTTT
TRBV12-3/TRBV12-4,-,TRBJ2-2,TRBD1,CASGDRGRAGELFF,TGTGCCAGCGGTGACAGGGGGCGGGCCGGGGAGCTGTTTTTT
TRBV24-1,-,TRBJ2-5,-,CATSAEGPPHETQYF,TGTGCCACCAGTGCTGAGGGTCCCCCCCATGAGACCCAGTACTTC
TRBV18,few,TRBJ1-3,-,CASSPADSEGNTIYF,TGTGCCAGCTCACCAGCCGACAGCGAAGGAAACACCATATATTTT
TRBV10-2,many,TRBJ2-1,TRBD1,CASRDRGSYNEQFF,TGCGCCAGCAGGGACAGGGGGTCCTACAATGAGCAGTTCTTC
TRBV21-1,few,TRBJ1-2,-,CARGGGRGYTF,TGTGCCAGAGGGGGGGGCAGAGGCTACACCTTC
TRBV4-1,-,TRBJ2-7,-,CASSQDPGIYEQYF,TGCGCCAGCAGCCAAGACCCAGGGATCTACGAGCAGTACTTC
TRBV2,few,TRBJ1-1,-,CASKHPGREMNTEAFF,TGTGCCAGCAAACACCCAGGGCGAGAAATGAACACTGAAGCTTTCTTT
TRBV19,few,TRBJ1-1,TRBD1,CASTNPGGTEAFF,TGTGCCAGTACTAATCCAGGGGGCACTGAAGCTTTCTTT
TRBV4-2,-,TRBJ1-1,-,CASSQVTARVGTEAFF,TGTGCCAGCAGCCAAGTAACGGCTAGGGTGGGCACTGAAGCTTTCTTT
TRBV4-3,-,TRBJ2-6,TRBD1,CASSSRQGGSGANVLTF,TGCGCCAGCAGCAGCCGACAGGGCGGCTCTGGGGCCAACGTCCTGACTTTC
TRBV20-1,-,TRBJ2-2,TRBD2,CSARDLSGGTGELFF,TGCAGTGCTAGAGACCTATCGGGGGGAACCGGGGAGCTGTTTTTT
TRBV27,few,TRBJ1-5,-,CASTTGGRGNQPQHF,TGTGCCAGCACAACGGGGGGCAGGGGCAATCAGCCCCAGCATTTT
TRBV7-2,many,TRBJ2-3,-,CASSYWAGTDTQYF,TGTGCCAGCAGTTATTGGGCGGGGACAGATACGCAGTATTTT
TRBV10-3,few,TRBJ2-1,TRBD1,CAIRPDRAGEQFF,TGTGCCATCAGGCCGGACAGGGCGGGAGAGCAGTTCTTC
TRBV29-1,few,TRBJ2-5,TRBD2,CSVAWRGGQETQYF,TGCAGCGTTGCGTGGCGGGGGGGCCAGGAGACCCAGTACTTC
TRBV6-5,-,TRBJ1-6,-,CASSRDPPPYNSPLHF,TGTGCCAGCAGCCGGGACCCACCGCCTTATAATTCACCCCTCCACTTT
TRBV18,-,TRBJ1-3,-,CASSPSGTVSGNTIYF,TGTGCCAGCTCACCCTCCGGGACCGTCTCTGGAAACACCATATATTTT
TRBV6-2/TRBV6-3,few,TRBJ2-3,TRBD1,CASSGQGAVTDTQYF,TGTGCCAGCAGCGGACAGGGGGCGGTCACAGATACGCAGTATTTT
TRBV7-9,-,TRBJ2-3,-,CASSQVDTQYF,TGTGCCAGCAGCCAAGTAGATACGCAGTATTTT
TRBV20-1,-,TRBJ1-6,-,CSGTGGAGSPLHF,TGCAGCGGGACTGGGGGGGCCGGTTCACCCCTCCACTTT
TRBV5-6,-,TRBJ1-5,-,CASSPAGGDQPQHF,TGTGCCAGCAGCCCAGCGGGGGGCGATCAGCCCCAGCATTTT
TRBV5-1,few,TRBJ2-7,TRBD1,CASSPGAGTGIYEQYF,TGCGCCAGCAGCCCGGGAGCCGGGACAGGGATATACGAGCAGTACTTC
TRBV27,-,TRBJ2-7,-,CASSRAGTYYEQYF,TGTGCCAGCAGTCGTGCCGGGACCTACTACGAGCAGTACTTC
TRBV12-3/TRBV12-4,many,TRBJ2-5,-,CASSLGRETQYF,TGTGCCAGCAGCTTAGGGAGAGAGACCCAGTACTTC
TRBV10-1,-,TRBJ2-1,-,CASSGRARTTGDEQFF,TGCGCCAGCAGTGGTCGGGCTCGGACGACCGGGGATGAGCAGTTCTTC
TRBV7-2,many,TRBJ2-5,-,CASSLALVPQETQYF,TGTGCCAGCAGCTTAGCGCTAGTTCCTCAAGAGACCCAGTACTTC
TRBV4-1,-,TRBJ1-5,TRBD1,CASSRADREYQPQHF,TGCGCCAGCAGCCGTGCGGACAGGGAATATCAGCCCCAGCATTTT
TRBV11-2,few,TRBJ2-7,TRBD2,CASSPAGTSAAYEQYF,TGTGCCAGCAGCCCCGCCGGGACTAGCGCGGCCTACGAGCAGTACTTC
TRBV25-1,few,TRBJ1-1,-,CASSELKGLNTEAFF,TGTGCCAGCAGTGAATTGAAGGGGCTAAACACTGAAGCTTTCTTT
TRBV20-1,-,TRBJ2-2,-,CSARGGAYRGELFF,TGCAGTGCTAGAGGTGGGGCGTACCGCGGGGAGCTGTTTTTT
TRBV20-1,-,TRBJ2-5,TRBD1,CSAKWTGRETQYF,TGCAGTGCTAAGTGGACAGGGCGGGAGACCCAGTACTTC
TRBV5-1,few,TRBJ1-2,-,CASSATENYGYTF,TGCGCCAGCAGCGCTACAGAGAACTATGGCTACACCTTC
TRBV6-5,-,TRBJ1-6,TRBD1,CASSYWVPGQGGSPLHF,TGTGCCAGCAGTTATTGGGTCCCGGGACAGGGTGGTTCACCCCTCCACTTT
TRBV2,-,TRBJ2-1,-,CASSEADSNEQFF,TGTGCCAGCAGTGAAGCGGACAGTAATGAGCAGTTCTTC
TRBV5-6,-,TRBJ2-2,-,CASSLDWLGTGELFF,TGTGCCAGCAGCTTGGACTGGCTGGGCACCGGGGAGCTGTTTTTT
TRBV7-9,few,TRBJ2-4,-,CASSPMAGGKAKNIQYF,TGTGCCAGCAGCCCAATGGCCGGGGGCAAGGCCAAAAACATTCAGTACTTC
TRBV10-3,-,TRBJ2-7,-,CAIRDEVTEQYF,TGTGCCATCAGGGACGAGGTTACCGAGCAGTACTTC
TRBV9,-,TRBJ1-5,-,CASSVGLGNQPQHF,TGTGCCAGCAGCGTGGGACTGGGGAATCAGCCCCAGCATTTT
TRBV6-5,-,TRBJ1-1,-,CASSYSISVNTEAFF,TGTGCCAGCAGTTACTCGATCTCCGTGAACACTGAAGCTTTCTTT
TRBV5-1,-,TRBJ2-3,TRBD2,CASSSSGEGADTQYF,TGCGCCAGCAGCTCTAGCGGGGAGGGCGCAGATACGCAGTATTTT
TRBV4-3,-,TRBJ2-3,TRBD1,CASSPVAMTGSADTQYF,TGCGCCAGCAGTCCGGTGGCAATGACAGGGTCAGCAGATACGCAGTATTTT
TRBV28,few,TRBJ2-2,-,CASSLLQGLTGELFF,TGTGCCAGCAGTTTACTTCAGGGATTGACCGGGGAGCTGTTTTTT
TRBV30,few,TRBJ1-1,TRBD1,CAWRRQGAPAEAFF,TGTGCCTGGAGAAGACAGGGAGCCCCGGCTGAAGCTTTCTTT
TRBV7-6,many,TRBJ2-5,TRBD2,CASSSKLAGGQETQYF,TGTGCCAGCAGCTCCAAACTAGCGGGGGGCCAAGAGACCCAGTACTTC
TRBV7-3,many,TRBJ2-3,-,CASSLGHTDTQYF,TGTGCCAGCAGCCTAGGACACACAGATACGCAGTATTTT
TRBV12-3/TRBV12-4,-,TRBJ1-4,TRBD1,CASSLGDRVLGEKLFF,TGTGCCAGCAGTTTAGGGGACAGGGTTTTAGGTGAAAAACTGTTTTTT
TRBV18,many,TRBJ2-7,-,CASSLPRGRSSYEQYF,TGTGCCAGCTCCCTACCACGAGGACGGAGCTCCTACGAGCAGTACTTC
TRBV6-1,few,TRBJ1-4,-,CASSPRAGINEKLFF,TGTGCCAGCAGTCCCCGGGCAGGTATTAATGAAAAACTGTTTTTT
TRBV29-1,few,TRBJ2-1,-,CSVESRVEQFF,TGCAGCGTTGAGTCCAGGGTCGAGCAGTTCTTC
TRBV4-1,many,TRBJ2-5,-,CASSLPRGGSVGTQYF,TGCGCCAGCAGCCTCCCACGGGGAGGTAGCGTAGGGACCCAGTACTTC
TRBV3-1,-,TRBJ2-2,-,CASSLDGVGGELFF,TGTGCCAGCAGCCTTGACGGCGTCGGGGGGGAGCTGTTTTTT
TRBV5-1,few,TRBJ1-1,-,CASSAGTMNTEAFF,TGCGCCAGCAGCGCAGGGACCATGAACACTGAAGCTTTCTTT
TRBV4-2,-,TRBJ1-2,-,CASSQATGKDDTF,TGTGCCAGCAGCCAAGCTACAGGGAAAGACGACACCTTC
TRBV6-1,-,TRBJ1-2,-,CAIISGGYTF,TGTGCCATCATCTCGGGTGGCTACACCTTC
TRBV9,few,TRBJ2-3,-,CASSVVPHTDTQYF,TGTGCCAGCAGCGTAGTACCCCACACAGATACGCAGTATTTT
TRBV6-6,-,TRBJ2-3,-,CASRVGFTDTQYF,TGTGCCAGCAGGGTCGGGTTTACAGATACGCAGTATTTT
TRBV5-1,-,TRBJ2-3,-,CASRLGVNTDTQYF,TGCGCCAGCAGACTAGGGGTTAACACAGATACGCAGTATTTT